These 27 T cell receptor beta chains share one sample of origin, sequenced in a study of blood T cell repertoires in COVID-19. The assay was immunoSEQ multiplex PCR, and TCRdb's table has in-frame clones only and misses some. The sample yields 150,000 to 200,000 clones, roughly nine tenths seen once. What was sequenced was peripheral blood. Source of these receptors: a woman aged 60-70 years with COVID-19, enrolled during active disease.

The chain combines TRBV11-2 with TRBJ2-7; 9 bases are shared with TRBD1. The J segment lost 4 bases and the V segment lost 6 bases, leaving 10 bases of the junction unmatched. There are 15 residues in the CDR3. Germline CDR1 and CDR2: SGHAT and FQNNGV. The CDR3 spells CASSLPGQGLYEQYF. For the CDR3, the DNA is TGTGCCAGCAGTCTACCGGGACAGGGACTATACGAGCAGTACTTC.

This chain joins TRBV4-3 and TRBJ2-1; 7 bases match TRBD2. Germline CDR1 is LGHNA and CDR2 is YSLEER. V gave up 0 bases and J gave up 2 bases; unmatched junction bases: 4. The CDR3 length is 16 residues. The CDR3 is CASSQDTGGTYNEQFF. The CDR3, as DNA: TGCGCCAGCAGCCAAGATACGGGAGGAACCTACAATGAGCAGTTCTTC.

The chain couples TRBV5-5 to TRBJ2-2; no clear D. The CDR3 consists of 15 residues. Germline V gene data show CDR1 as SGHKS and CDR2 as YYEKEE (reference sequence). V was clipped by 0 bases and J by 1 base, with 7 bases between them. CDR3 coding DNA: TGTGCCAGCAGCTTGGGTGGGCGGAACACCGGGGAGCTGTTTTTT. It encodes CASSLGGRNTGELFF. The entire variable domain, with the rest obtained from reference TRBV5-5 and TRBJ2-2, is as follows: DAGVTQSPTHLIKTRGQQVTLRCSPISGHKSVSWYQQVLGQGPQFIFQYYEKEERGRGNFPDRFSARQFPNYSSELNVNALLLGDSALYLCASSLGGRNTGELFFGEGSRLTVL.

In DNA form, the CDR3 reads TGTGCCATCAGTGAGTTTCCAGGGCATGAGCAGTTCTTC. It is translated as CAISEFPGHEQFF. The chain joins TRBV10-3 to TRBJ2-1; the D gene is possibly TRBD1 (5 bases). The germline V gene encodes CDR1 ENHRY and CDR2 SYGVKD. The CDR3 has 13 amino acids. V lost 1 base and J 8 bases, leaving 9 bases between the germline ends.

This rearrangement joins TRBV30 to TRBJ1-1; a possible D gene is TRBD1 (5 bases). The CDR3 totals 14 residues. Germline assignment: CDR1 GTSNPN and CDR2 SVGIG (reference sequence). Trimming removed 2 bases at V and 7 bases at J, with 17 bases between. The CDR3 loop reads CAWSSGGVRGEAFF. The CDR3 DNA follows: TGTGCCTGGAGTAGCGGGGGGGTAAGAGGTGAAGCTTTCTTT.

This chain joins TRBV7-2 and TRBJ2-7; D is perhaps TRBD1 (5 bases). CDR3 length equals 15 residues. V was cut by 8 bases and J by 3 bases, with 20 bases left in between. Germline-derived CDR1 and CDR2 are SGHTA and FQGNSA. Written as DNA, the CDR3 is TGTGCCAGCTCCTCCGCTACAGGAGCTAGCTACGAGCAGTACTTC. Protein: CASSSATGASYEQYF.

The genes are TRBV6-6 and TRBJ2-1; TRBD1 matches 8 bases. The CDR3 has 13 residues. With V trimmed by 7 bases and J by 3 bases, 2 bases remained unmatched. Germline CDR1 and CDR2: MNHNY and SVGAGI (reference sequence). The CDR3 region has the DNA TGTGCCAGCAAGGGACAGGACTACAATGAGCAGTTCTTC. Its translation: CASKGQDYNEQFF.

In its sample, this clone was seen once. This chain connects TRBV24-1 to TRBJ2-1; 11 positions agree with TRBD2. The CDR3 covers 15 residues. The ends lost 4 bases at V and 9 bases at J; junction bases unmatched: 7. Germline V gene lookup returns CDR1 KGHDR and CDR2 SFDVKD. The CDR3 reads CATSDPGTSGGEQFF. As DNA, the CDR3 is TGTGCCACCAGTGACCCTGGGACTAGCGGCGGTGAGCAGTTCTTC.

This clone was recorded only once. CDR3 amino acids: CSSMRGAGDGYTF. For the CDR3, the DNA is TGCAGCTCCATGCGGGGGGCGGGGGATGGCTACACCTTC. V usage is TRBV29-1 and J usage is TRBJ1-2; weak D call: TRBD1 (6 bases). The CDR3 covers 13 residues. CDR1 SQVTM and CDR2 ANQGSEA come from the germline V gene. V was cut by 8 bases and J by 6 bases, with 19 bases left in between. Together with reference TRBV29-1 and TRBJ1-2, the CDR3 gives the full variable domain: SAVISQKPSRDICQRGTSLTIQCQVDSQVTMMFWYRQQPGQSLTLIATANQGSEATYESGFVIDKFPISRPNLTFSTLTVSNMSPEDSSIYLCSSMRGAGDGYTFGSGTRLTVV.

The gene calls are TRBV6-6 and TRBJ1-6, with D uncertain. The CDR3 runs to 15 residues. V was cut by 2 bases and J by 8 bases, with 13 bases left in between. Germline-derived CDR1 and CDR2 are MNHNY and SVGAGI (reference sequence). CDR3 residues: CASSYLPSDDSPLHF. CDR3 DNA sequence: TGTGCCAGCAGTTACCTCCCCAGTGATGATTCACCCCTCCACTTT.

The chain joins TRBV7-2 to TRBJ1-2; a possible D gene is TRBD1 (5 bases). The ends were cut back, 2 bases at V and 6 bases at J, with 13 bases in the middle. Looked up from germline, CDR1 is SGHTA and CDR2 is FQGNSA. The CDR3 loop spans 14 amino acids. The CDR3 DNA is TGTGCCAGCAGCTTACCGGGCAGGGTCAATGGCTACACCTTC. Translated, it gives CASSLPGRVNGYTF.

The chain is built from TRBV30 and TRBJ1-6; D unresolved. Germline lookup yields CDR1 GTSNPN and CDR2 SVGIG (reference sequence). V was pared by 8 bases and J by 0 bases, with 11 bases between. The CDR3 has 14 residues. In DNA, the CDR3 is TGTGCCAGCTCAGGCATCTCCTATAATTCACCCCTCCACTTT. Amino acid sequence: CASSGISYNSPLHF. The full variable domain, its missing parts supplied by reference TRBV30 and TRBJ1-6, is SQTIHQWPATLVQPVGSPLSLECTVEGTSNPNLYWYRQAAGRGLQLLFYSVGIGQISSEVPQNLSASRPQDRQFILSSKKLLLSDSGFYLCASSGISYNSPLHFGNGTRLTVT.

This sequence joins TRBV7-2 and TRBJ2-7, with 11 positions matching TRBD2. This CDR3 is 14 amino acids long. Trimming at V came to 5 bases and at J to 2 bases, leaving 2 bases not matched to a gene. The V gene's germline CDR1 is SGHTA and CDR2 FQGNSA. CDR3 sequence (DNA): TGTGCCAGCAGCCAGACTAGCGGGACCTACGAGCAGTACTTC. Translating gives CASSQTSGTYEQYF.

In its sample, this clone was seen many times. The chain is built from TRBV21-1 and TRBJ2-3; the table calls TRBD2, which could not be checked here. TRBV21-1 is given as a pseudogene. The CDR3 is made up of 19 amino acids. CDR3 nucleotides: TGTGCCAGCAGCAAAGTGAAATTTAAGCTAGAGCATAGAGCAGATACGCAGTATTTT. This gives the protein CASSKVKFKLEHRADTQYF.

The chain is built from TRBV6-2 or TRBV6-3 and TRBJ1-2; TRBD1 is a possible D gene (6 bases). The CDR3 covers 13 residues. Germline V CDR1 and CDR2: MNHEY, SVGEGT. The V end lost 2 bases, the J end lost 4 bases, and 8 bases lay between the germline ends. The DNA of the CDR3 is TGTGCCAGCAGTTACGTGGGGGCCTATGGCTACACCTTC. Amino acids: CASSYVGAYGYTF.

V usage is TRBV5-4 and J usage is TRBJ2-5, with 9 nucleotides matching TRBD2. With V trimmed by 4 bases and J by 7 bases, 14 bases remained unmatched. Germline lookup yields CDR1 SGHNT and CDR2 YYREEE (reference sequence). This CDR3 has 16 amino acids. Here the CDR3 DNA reads TGTGCCAGCAGCCCCGGGACTAGCCGGGTTTTTGGGACCCAGTACTTC. Translated: CASSPGTSRVFGTQYF.

This sequence joins TRBV28 and TRBJ2-7, with 7 bases lining up with TRBD1. In germline, CDR1 is MDHEN, CDR2 SYDVKM. The CDR3 is 14 residues long. V gave up 6 bases and J gave up 7 bases; unmatched junction bases: 12. CDR3: CASRPVDRVWEQYF. DNA for the CDR3: TGTGCCAGCAGGCCCGTAGACAGGGTCTGGGAGCAGTACTTC.

The rearrangement uses TRBV19 and TRBJ2-1, with TRBD2 as a possible D gene (6 bases). The CDR3 consists of 16 residues. V dropped 9 bases and J dropped 6 bases, with 24 bases sitting between them. Germline V gene data show CDR1 as LNHDA and CDR2 as SQIVND (reference sequence). This CDR3 is CASVPTFRLGRNEQFF. The CDR3 DNA follows: TGTGCCAGCGTTCCTACCTTTAGACTAGGTCGCAATGAGCAGTTCTTC.

V is TRBV12-5 and J is TRBJ2-2; TRBD2 might be the D (6 bases). In germline, CDR1 is LGHNT, CDR2 FRNRAP. The CDR3 totals 14 residues. Trimming pared 8 bases from V and 3 bases from J, leaving 13 bases between. The CDR3 region is CASRKGEDTGELFF. CDR3 coding DNA: TGTGCTAGTAGAAAAGGGGAGGACACCGGGGAGCTGTTTTTT.

The chain has TRBV6-5 and TRBJ1-5; D is undetermined. Germline assignment: CDR1 MNHEY and CDR2 SVGAGI. The CDR3 is 15 amino acids. Trimming removed 0 bases from V and 7 bases from J, with 13 bases in between. The DNA for the CDR3 is TGTGCCAGCAGTTACTCGACCGGGCGAGGGCAGCCCCAGCATTTT. Amino acid sequence: CASSYSTGRGQPQHF.

The gene calls are TRBV4-3 and TRBJ1-6; TRBD1 agrees at 9 bases. The V and J ends lost 1 base and 9 bases, in that order; junction bases with no gene match: 7. The germline V gene has CDR1 LGHNA and CDR2 YSLEER. The CDR3 is 16 amino acids. CDR3 sequence reads: CASSQGGQGASSPLHF. CDR3 in DNA: TGCGCCAGCAGCCAAGGGGGACAGGGAGCATCTTCACCCCTCCACTTT.

V gene TRBV3-1 (or the pseudogene TRBV3-2) combines with J gene TRBJ2-1; D may be TRBD2 (6 bases). Germline assignment: CDR1 LGHDT and CDR2 YNNKEL (reference sequence). The length of the CDR3 is 13 residues. Trimming took 4 bases from V and 7 from J, leaving 11 bases between them. The CDR3 region is CASSPRLGNEQFF. The CDR3 nucleotides read TGTGCCAGCAGCCCGCGACTAGGGAATGAGCAGTTCTTC.

This chain uses TRBV6-2 or TRBV6-3 with TRBJ2-3; 7 bases align to TRBD2. The CDR3 is made up of 18 amino acids. Losses at the gene ends were 0 bases for V and 0 bases for J; bases not matched to a gene: 9. Germline V gene lookup returns CDR1 MNHEY and CDR2 SVGEGT. CDR3 residues: CASSYSPGRSRSTDTQYF. In nucleotides, the CDR3 is TGTGCCAGCAGTTACTCCCCCGGGAGGAGTAGGAGCACAGATACGCAGTATTTT.

The chain carries TRBV7-9 and TRBJ2-4; 8 bases align to TRBD1. This CDR3 is 11 amino acids long. V was pared by 1 base and J by 13 bases, with 0 bases of the junction left unmatched. CDR1 is SEHNR, CDR2 FQNEAQ, per germline (reference sequence). Written as DNA, the CDR3 is TGTGCCAGCAGCTTAGGGACAGGGCAGTACTTC. It specifies CASSLGTGQYF.

This chain uses TRBV30 with TRBJ1-1, with D possibly being TRBD1 (5 bases). The CDR3 has 16 residues. Trimming left V 0 bases short and J 0 bases short, with 14 bases between. From germline, CDR1 is GTSNPN and CDR2 SVGIG (reference sequence). The CDR3 bases are TGTGCCTGGAGTGTTTTAGGGGATAGACTGAACACTGAAGCTTTCTTT. As protein: CAWSVLGDRLNTEAFF. The full variable domain, in which reference TRBV30 and TRBJ1-1 provide the parts outside the CDR3, is SQTIHQWPATLVQPVGSPLSLECTVEGTSNPNLYWYRQAAGRGLQLLFYSVGIGQISSEVPQNLSASRPQDRQFILSSKKLLLSDSGFYLCAWSVLGDRLNTEAFFGQGTRLTVV.

This clone was recorded only once. This rearrangement joins TRBV27 to TRBJ2-5; D is possibly TRBD1 (6 bases). V lost 2 bases, J lost 2 bases, and 6 bases lay in between. Germline CDR1 MNHEY, CDR2 SMNVEV (reference sequence). The CDR3 extends over 13 amino acids. For the CDR3, the DNA is TGTGCCAGCAGTTTACAGGGGCAAGAGACCCAGTACTTC. Translated: CASSLQGQETQYF.

The gene calls are TRBV30 and TRBJ1-6; a possible D gene is TRBD1 (5 bases). Trimming left V 0 bases short and J 8 bases short, with 8 bases between. CDR1 and CDR2 (germline): GTSNPN, SVGIG (reference sequence). This CDR3 is 13 amino acids long. CDR3 sequence: CAWSVQGDSPLHF. DNA of the CDR3: TGTGCCTGGAGTGTCCAGGGTGATTCACCCCTCCACTTT.